The 21 T cell receptor beta chains below all came from one sample that was sequenced in a study of T cell changes during pregnancy in multiple sclerosis. Clones were read by immunoSEQ multiplex PCR, and TCRdb kept only the in-frame ones, dropping some. The data hold under 55,000 clones, with 93% observed a single time. The specimen was peripheral blood, collected in the second trimester of pregnancy. The source of these receptors is a female donor with multiple sclerosis, enrolled in a pregnancy study.

In its sample, this clone was seen a few times. The chain is built from TRBV30 and TRBJ1-1; no firm D call. V lost 2 bases to trimming and J lost 8 bases, with 6 bases between them. This CDR3 is built from 10 residues. Germline V gene lookup returns CDR1 GTSNPN and CDR2 SVGIG (reference sequence). This CDR3 is CAWSRVEAFF. The CDR3 bases are TGTGCCTGGAGTCGAGTCGAAGCTTTCTTT.

This sequence joins TRBV30 and TRBJ2-1; TRBD2 agrees at 15 bases. V lost 2 bases, J lost 6 bases, and 2 bases stayed unmatched. The CDR3 extends over 15 amino acids. Germline-derived CDR1 and CDR2 are GTSNPN and SVGIG (reference sequence). CDR3: CAWSPGLAGGNEQFF. Written as DNA, the CDR3 is TGTGCCTGGAGTCCGGGACTAGCGGGAGGCAATGAGCAGTTCTTC.

The chain recombines TRBV19 with TRBJ2-7, with TRBD1 identical over 7 bases. Losses at the gene ends were 8 bases for V and 6 bases for J; bases not matched to a gene: 16. Per the germline V gene, CDR1 is LNHDA and CDR2 is SQIVND (reference sequence). The CDR3 runs 15 residues. DNA of the CDR3: TGTGCCAGTTCCCAAACCTTTACAGGGGCCAGCGAGCAGTACTTC. Encoded protein: CASSQTFTGASEQYF.

Here the CDR3 reads CASSDDRVAGADTQYF. The CDR3 DNA follows: TGTGCCAGCAGCGACGACCGGGTCGCCGGCGCAGATACGCAGTATTTT. This chain uses TRBV6-6 with TRBJ2-3; D gene ambiguous. Germline CDR1 is MNHNY and CDR2 is SVGAGI (reference sequence). V shed 6 bases and J shed 4 bases, with 20 bases lying between them. The CDR3 loop spans 16 amino acids.

The chain links TRBV19 to TRBJ2-1; 7 bases align to TRBD2. This CDR3 region has 16 residues. V gave up 7 bases and J gave up 2 bases; unmatched junction bases: 11. CDR1 is LNHDA and CDR2 is SQIVND in the germline V gene (reference sequence). CDR3 nucleotide sequence: TGTGCCAGTATGGACGTGGGGGAGGGCCCCTACAATGAGCAGTTCTTC. Amino acid sequence: CASMDVGEGPYNEQFF. Looking up the rest from reference TRBV19 and TRBJ2-1 gives the full variable domain: DGGITQSPKYLFRKEGQNVTLSCEQNLNHDAMYWYRQDPGQGLRLIYYSQIVNDFQKGDIAEGYSVSREKKESFPLTVTSAQKNPTAFYLCASMDVGEGPYNEQFFGPGTRLTVL.

This clone occurred once. The CDR3 DNA follows: TGTGCCAGCTCACCAGAGCGCGACGGTAACACTGAAGCTTTCTTT. Translation: CASSPERDGNTEAFF. The rearrangement uses TRBV18 and TRBJ1-1; D is unresolved. Trimming shortened V by 2 bases and J by 2 bases, and 12 bases separated the two germline ends. This CDR3 is 15 amino acids long. In germline, CDR1 is KGHSH, CDR2 LQKENI.

The CDR3 loop is CASSLTGLGTYEQYF. CDR3 nucleotide sequence: TGTGCCAGCAGCCTGACAGGGTTGGGGACCTACGAGCAGTACTTC. The chain has TRBV5-6 and TRBJ2-7, with TRBD1 matching 7 bases. J lost 2 bases, V lost 4 bases, and 9 bases had no gene match. This CDR3 is built from 15 residues. CDR1 SGHDT and CDR2 YYEEEE come from the germline V gene.

The chain combines TRBV18 with TRBJ2-2; D not resolved. This CDR3 is built from 14 residues. The V end lost 8 bases, the J end lost 2 bases, and 12 bases lay between the germline ends. Germline loops: CDR1 KGHSH, CDR2 LQKENI. For the CDR3, the DNA is TGTGCCAGCCGCCCCCCAGGAAACACCGGGGAGCTGTTTTTT. This encodes CASRPPGNTGELFF.

This clone was detected once. This chain links TRBV5-1 with TRBJ2-2; 8 bases align to TRBD2. CDR1 SGHRS and CDR2 YFSETQ come from the germline V gene. The CDR3 is 15 amino acids. The junction had 6 bases not matched to a gene; V was cut back by 4 bases and J by 4 bases. In DNA, the CDR3 is TGCGCCAGCAGCCAAAGCGGGAGAGGCACCGGGGAGCTGTTTTTT. Translation gives CASSQSGRGTGELFF.

J is TRBJ1-2 and V is TRBV14; D is unresolved. Germline-derived CDR1 and CDR2 are SGHDN and FVKESK. This CDR3 has 16 residues. The ends were cut back, 1 base at V and 1 base at J, with 13 bases in the middle. CDR3 loop: CASSQVAGSNNYGYTF. In DNA form, the CDR3 reads TGTGCCAGCAGCCAAGTCGCGGGGAGTAATAACTATGGCTACACCTTC.

V usage is TRBV15 and J usage is TRBJ2-7; D not resolved. Germline CDR1 LNHNV, CDR2 YYDKDF (reference sequence). Between the trimmed V and J ends, which lost 0 bases and 6 bases, there was a span of 12 bases. The CDR3 runs to 14 residues. DNA of the CDR3: TGTGCCACCAGCAGAGATTTCACTTCGGGCGAGCAGTACTTC. Protein sequence: CATSRDFTSGEQYF.

V is TRBV7-6 and J is TRBJ1-3; 7 bases are shared with TRBD1. This CDR3 comprises 17 residues. Germline loops: CDR1 SGHVS, CDR2 FNYEAQ. Trimming cost V 5 bases and J 4 bases; bases outside gene matches: 14. CDR3 sequence: CASSPKSVTGLGNTIYF. The CDR3 DNA is TGTGCCAGCAGCCCCAAGTCTGTGACAGGGCTGGGAAACACCATATATTTT.

The chain employs TRBV23-1 and TRBJ1-5; TRBD1 agrees at 8 bases. TRBV23-1 is assigned to the ORF class and has an uncertain function. CDR3 length equals 15 residues. Losses at the gene ends were 6 bases for V and 2 bases for J; bases not matched to a gene: 6. The CDR3 reads CASRRDRRGNQPQHF. As DNA, the CDR3 is TGCGCCAGCAGACGGGACAGGAGAGGCAATCAGCCCCAGCATTTT.

The gene calls are TRBV2 and TRBJ2-1; the match to TRBD2 covers 8 bases. The ends lost 4 bases at V and 15 bases at J; junction bases unmatched: 11. The germline CDR1 and CDR2 sequences are SNHLY and FYNNEI. This CDR3 region has 13 residues. The CDR3 spells CASSGGLAGGAFF. The CDR3 DNA reads as TGTGCCAGCAGTGGAGGACTAGCAGGTGGGGCGTTCTTC.

The V call is TRBV6-5, the J call TRBJ1-1; tentatively, D is TRBD1 (6 bases). Looked up from germline, CDR1 is MNHEY and CDR2 is SVGAGI. CDR3 length equals 15 residues. Trimming took 2 bases from V and 1 from J, leaving 11 bases between them. The CDR3 DNA is TGTGCCAGCAGTTACACTAGGACAGCGAACACTGAAGCTTTCTTT. Residues: CASSYTRTANTEAFF.

The chain links TRBV7-6 to TRBJ2-1; no definite D call. Germline V gene sequence: CDR1 SGHVS, CDR2 FNYEAQ. CDR3 length equals 15 residues. V was shortened by 5 bases and J by 5 bases, with 16 bases between the two germline ends. The CDR3 bases are TGTGCCAGCAGCCTGGCGGCTAGTAGAAACAATGAGCAGTTCTTC. This sequence encodes CASSLAASRNNEQFF.

This CDR3 is CASSRVSGSGFGTDTQYF. In nucleotides, the CDR3 is TGTGCCAGCAGTCGAGTCAGCGGGAGTGGATTCGGCACAGATACGCAGTATTTT. The chain employs TRBV11-3 and TRBJ2-3; the match to TRBD2 covers 8 bases. The ends lost 6 bases at V and 1 base at J; junction bases unmatched: 15. This CDR3 is built from 18 residues. Looked up from germline, CDR1 is SGHNT and CDR2 is YENEEA.

The chain joins TRBV14 to TRBJ2-7; 12 bases agree with TRBD1. The CDR3 sequence is 17 residues long. Germline assignment: CDR1 SGHDN and CDR2 FVKESK. Trimming took 4 bases from V and 5 from J; bases not matched to a gene: 12. The CDR3 sequence is CASSLMFGTGGKNEQYF. CDR3 in DNA: TGTGCCAGCAGCCTCATGTTCGGGACAGGGGGCAAAAACGAGCAGTACTTC.

V usage is TRBV15 and J usage is TRBJ2-2; weak D call: TRBD2 (6 bases). Deletions cut 3 bases from V and 9 bases from J, with 17 bases between. CDR1 LNHNV and CDR2 YYDKDF come from the germline V gene (reference sequence). The CDR3 runs to 15 residues. In nucleotides, the CDR3 is TGTGCCACCAGCAGCGGAGGGACCGGCTTACGGGAGCTGTTTTTT. It translates to CATSSGGTGLRELFF. Full variable domain (missing parts from reference TRBV15 and TRBJ2-2): DAMVIQNPRYQVTQFGKPVTLSCSQTLNHNVMYWYQQKSSQAPKLLFHYYDKDFNNEADTPDNFQSRRPNTSFCFLDIRSPGLGDTAMYLCATSSGGTGLRELFFGEGSRLTVL.

This clone appeared a single time. CDR3 residues: CASSQGQIQYF. The CDR3 DNA sequence: TGTGCCAGCAGCCAAGGACAAATTCAGTACTTC. The V call is TRBV4-2, the J call TRBJ2-4; D uncertain. CDR1 is LGHNA and CDR2 is YNFKEQ in the germline V gene. CDR3 size: 11 residues. Trimming removed 1 base from V and 10 bases from J, with 5 bases in between.

The chain combines TRBV27 with TRBJ1-1; 7 bases map to TRBD1. This CDR3 contains 16 residues. Per germline, CDR1 MNHEY and CDR2 SMNVEV (reference sequence). V was pared by 3 bases and J by 4 bases, with 11 bases of the junction left unmatched. The CDR3 bases are TGTGCCAGCAGTTTGGCATATGGGGGACAGTCCACTGAAGCTTTCTTT. Translated: CASSLAYGGQSTEAFF.